Described below is a single T cell receptor beta chain sequence and its context. Its antigen is unidentified. After removal of 5 bases from V and 0 bases from J, the junction contained 12 bases not matched to a gene. This CDR3 has 19 residues. Per germline, CDR1 MRHNA and CDR2 SNTAGT. The data were produced by immunoSEQ multiplex PCR, yet TCRdb's version contains in-frame clones alone and is incomplete. The data contain 120,000 or so clones, over 65% of them singletons. These data come from a study of identifying expanded T cells in peripheral blood. Study-wide results and limits: Over about two and four weeks, about 15 and 19 clones changed, versus around 1.3 between replicates. Two-week clone count variance significantly increased as total template count grew.

V usage is TRBV6-4 and J usage is TRBJ2-1; 11 positions match TRBD2. This TCR derives from a person aged 18 to 75 in good health. The sequencing sample was made of blood. The CDR3 DNA reads as TGTGCCAGCAGTCCATCGGGAATAGCGGGGGGGAGCTCCTACAATGAGCAGTTCTTC. Its translation: CASSPSGIAGGSSYNEQFF.